One and the same sample provided the 6 T cell receptor beta chains below, sequenced in a study of OX40 agonist ivuxolimab in advanced cancers. Library preparation employed the immunoSEQ multiplex PCR assay. The source is immuneACCESS, and TCRdb retained only in-frame sequences with V and J called. Part of the clones is not carried over; for the studies checked, unresolved V genes explain less than half of this, and the remainder is unexplained. The sample table holds around 95,000 clones, of which 85% to 95% were seen once. Around 0.28% of the sample lies in the top ten. Source: CD4+ or CD8+ T cells sorted from blood, taken in a trial of the OX40 agonist ivuxolimab. The receptors were gathered from an adult with an advanced solid tumor such as melanoma, head and neck, liver or kidney cancer.

The chain links TRBV19 to TRBJ2-3, with 9 nucleotides matching TRBD2. Unmatched junction bases numbered 12, after V lost 5 bases and J lost 6 bases. There are 16 residues in the CDR3. Germline CDR1 and CDR2: LNHDA and SQIVND (reference sequence). CDR3 in DNA: TGTGCCAGTAGTTCGAGGGGTAGCGGGAGTGGGGATACGCAGTATTTT. The encoded protein is CASSSRGSGSGDTQYF.

The chain uses TRBV11-2 and TRBJ1-6; D not resolved. This CDR3 has 18 residues. Trimming cost V 2 bases and J 5 bases, with 19 bases left between them. Per the germline V gene, CDR1 is SGHAT and CDR2 is FQNNGV. DNA for the CDR3: TGTGCCAGCAGCTTAATTTATGGCAGGAGAGAAGATAATTCACCCCTCCACTTT. It yields the protein CASSLIYGRREDNSPLHF.

The chain couples TRBV7-3 to TRBJ1-1; a weak D match, TRBD1 (6 bases). V was shortened by 4 bases and J by 5 bases, with 14 bases between the two germline ends. This CDR3 is 14 amino acids long. CDR1 is SGHTA and CDR2 is FQGTGA in the germline V gene. CDR3 nucleotide sequence: TGTGCCAGCAGCTCCACAGGGCCGGGGACTGAAGCTTTCTTT. Translating it yields CASSSTGPGTEAFF.

This chain links TRBV9 with TRBJ1-3, with 7 bases matching TRBD1. Germline values: CDR1 SGDLS, CDR2 YYNGEE. The junction had 12 bases not matched to a gene; V was cut back by 3 bases and J by 0 bases. The CDR3 has 18 residues. This CDR3 reads CASSARTGTAYSGNTIYF. CDR3 bases: TGTGCCAGCAGCGCGAGAACCGGGACAGCGTACTCTGGAAACACCATATATTTT.

The CDR3 DNA follows: TGTGCCAGCTCACCAGCGGACGGATATAATTCACCCCTCCACTTT. Its translation is CASSPADGYNSPLHF. The rearrangement joins TRBV18 to TRBJ1-6; D not certain. With 2 bases removed from V and 4 bases from J, the gap between germline ends came to 9 bases. CDR1 and CDR2 from the germline V gene are KGHSH and LQKENI. The CDR3 sequence is 15 residues long. Together with reference TRBV18 and TRBJ1-6, the CDR3 gives the full variable domain: NAGVMQNPRHLVRRRGQEARLRCSPMKGHSHVYWYRQLPEEGLKFMVYLQKENIIDESGMPKERFSAEFPKEGPSILRIQQVVRGDSAAYFCASSPADGYNSPLHFGNGTRLTVT.

The chain joins TRBV6-5 to TRBJ2-7, with TRBD1 as a possible D gene (6 bases). V was shortened by 5 bases and J by 3 bases, with 8 bases between the two germline ends. Germline-derived CDR1 and CDR2 are MNHEY and SVGAGI. CDR3 length equals 12 residues. CDR3 in DNA: TGTGCCAGCAGTGGCAGGGGCTACGAGCAGTACTTC. Residues: CASSGRGYEQYF.